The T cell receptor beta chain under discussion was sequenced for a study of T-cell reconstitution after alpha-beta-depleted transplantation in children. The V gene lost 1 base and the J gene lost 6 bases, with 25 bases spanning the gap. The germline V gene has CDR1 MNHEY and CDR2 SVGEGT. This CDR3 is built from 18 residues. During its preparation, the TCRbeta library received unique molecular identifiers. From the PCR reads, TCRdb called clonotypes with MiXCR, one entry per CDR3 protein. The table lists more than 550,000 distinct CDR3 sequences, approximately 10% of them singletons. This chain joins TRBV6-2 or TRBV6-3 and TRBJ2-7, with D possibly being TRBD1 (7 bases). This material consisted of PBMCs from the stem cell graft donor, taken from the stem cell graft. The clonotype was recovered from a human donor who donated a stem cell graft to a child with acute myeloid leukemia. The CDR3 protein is CASSYFGSMASQGGEQYF. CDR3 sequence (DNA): TGTGCCAGCAGTTACTTCGGGTCCATGGCATCCCAGGGGGGCGAGCAGTACTTC.